This TCR beta chain derives from a study of T cell repertoires in cytomegalovirus infection. Overall study context: CMV epitopes in the study were HLA-C-restricted (recently identified) and HLA-B-restricted (well studied).

In TCRdb, the reads were re-called with MiXCR into one record per CDR3 protein. Found here are 100,000 to 150,000 distinct CDR3 sequences, around 30% of them singletons; the top ten hold around three fifths. Study results and caveats: Summed frequency of shared TCR beta families picked out CMV carriers who also had the relevant HLA. CMV-specific HLA-C-restricted TCR beta clonotypes dominated the ex vivo response.

In its sample, this clonotype was seen a few times. Its cognate antigen is unknown. The TCR comes from a human donor in good health (CMV status not recorded). Some clones in this sample may be carry-over from other donors' samples. Sequencing was performed on CD8+ T cells from cultured PBMCs, taken from culture after CMV antigen stimulation.

The CDR3 is CASSQEPLAGGGETQYF. For the CDR3, the DNA is TGCGCCAGCAGCCAAGAACCGCTAGCGGGGGGGGGAGAGACCCAGTACTTC. The rearrangement uses TRBV4-1 and TRBJ2-5, with 12 nucleotides matching TRBD2. The CDR3 runs 17 residues. V dropped 0 bases and J dropped 4; count of bases not matched to a gene: 6. Germline V gene sequence: CDR1 MGHRA, CDR2 YSYEKL.